The clone carrying this T cell receptor (beta chain) was observed a few times. The antigen remains undetermined. The sample comes from a study of T-cell memory formation after mild COVID-19. Across the whole study: Across donors, TCR clusters were largely donor specific. Study-wide results and caveats: Researchers found some responding clones in pre-infection memory, a sign that cross-reactive memory joined. Clones that contracted from day 15 to 85 were balanced CD4/CD8, while later expanders leaned CD4+.

A 5'RACE reaction primed in the constant segment made cDNA libraries of TCR alpha and TCR beta, and these carried sample barcodes and UMIs. TCRdb redid the calling of the 5' RACE reads with MiXCR, one entry per CDR3 protein. This table has over 300,000 distinct CDR3 sequences, roughly 19% appearing once. The sequence was collected from a man aged 18 to 29 who had mild COVID-19 (a few samples of this study predate the infection). Cell type and time point are not known. The sequenced material came from PBMCs or a T cell subset sorted from them (not recorded which).

This chain's CDR3 is CATSRVTGVTDTQYF. The CDR3 bases are TGTGCCACCAGCAGAGTGACAGGGGTAACAGATACGCAGTATTTT. This chain uses TRBV15 with TRBJ2-3, with 8 positions matching TRBD1. After removal of 1 base from V and 3 bases from J, the junction contained 3 bases not matched to a gene. Germline CDR1 reads LNHNV; CDR2 reads YYDKDF (reference sequence). The CDR3 spans 15 residues.